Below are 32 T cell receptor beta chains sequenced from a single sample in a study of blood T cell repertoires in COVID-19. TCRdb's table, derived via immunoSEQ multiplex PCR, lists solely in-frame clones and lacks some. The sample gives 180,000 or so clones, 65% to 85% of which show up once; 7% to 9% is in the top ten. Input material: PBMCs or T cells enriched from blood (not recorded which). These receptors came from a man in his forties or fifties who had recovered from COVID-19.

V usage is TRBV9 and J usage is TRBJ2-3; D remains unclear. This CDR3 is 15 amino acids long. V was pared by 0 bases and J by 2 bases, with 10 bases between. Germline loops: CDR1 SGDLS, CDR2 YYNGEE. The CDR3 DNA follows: TGTGCCAGCAGCGTAGGAGGTGGAATCACAGATACGCAGTATTTT. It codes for CASSVGGGITDTQYF.

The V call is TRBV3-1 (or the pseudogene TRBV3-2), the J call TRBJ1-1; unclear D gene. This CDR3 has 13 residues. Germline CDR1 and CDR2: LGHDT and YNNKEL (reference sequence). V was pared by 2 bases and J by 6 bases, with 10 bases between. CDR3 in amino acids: CASSQIHGAEAFF. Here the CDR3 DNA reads TGTGCCAGCAGCCAAATTCACGGGGCTGAAGCTTTCTTT.

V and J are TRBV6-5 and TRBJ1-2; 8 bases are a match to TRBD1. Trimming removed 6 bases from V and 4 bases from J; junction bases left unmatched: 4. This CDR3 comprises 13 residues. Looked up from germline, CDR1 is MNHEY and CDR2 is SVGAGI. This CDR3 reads CASRMTGAYGYTF. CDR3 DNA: TGTGCCAGCAGGATGACAGGGGCCTATGGCTACACCTTC.

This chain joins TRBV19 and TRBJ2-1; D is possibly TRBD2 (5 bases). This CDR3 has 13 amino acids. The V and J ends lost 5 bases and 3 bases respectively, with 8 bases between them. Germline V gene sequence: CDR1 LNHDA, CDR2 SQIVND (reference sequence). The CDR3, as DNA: TGTGCCAGTAGTGCGGGCAGCTACAATGAGCAGTTCTTC. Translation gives CASSAGSYNEQFF.

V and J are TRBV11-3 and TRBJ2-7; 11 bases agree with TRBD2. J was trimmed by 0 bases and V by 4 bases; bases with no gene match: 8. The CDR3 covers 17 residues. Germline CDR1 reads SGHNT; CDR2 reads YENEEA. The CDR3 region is CASSSTSGGASSYEQYF. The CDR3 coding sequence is TGTGCCAGCAGCTCTACTAGCGGGGGCGCCAGCTCCTACGAGCAGTACTTC.

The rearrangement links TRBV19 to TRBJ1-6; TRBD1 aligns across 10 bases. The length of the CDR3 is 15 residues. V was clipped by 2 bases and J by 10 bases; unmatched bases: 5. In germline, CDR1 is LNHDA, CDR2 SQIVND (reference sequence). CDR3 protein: CASSISGQGKSPLHF. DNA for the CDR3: TGTGCCAGTAGTATATCGGGACAGGGGAAATCACCCCTCCACTTT.

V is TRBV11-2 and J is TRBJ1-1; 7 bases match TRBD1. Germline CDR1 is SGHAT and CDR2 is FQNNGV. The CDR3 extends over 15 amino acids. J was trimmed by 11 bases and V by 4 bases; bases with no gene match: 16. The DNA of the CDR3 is TGTGCCAGCAGCTCGGGCCCGGGACAGCTCCTAGGGGCTTTCTTT. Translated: CASSSGPGQLLGAFF.

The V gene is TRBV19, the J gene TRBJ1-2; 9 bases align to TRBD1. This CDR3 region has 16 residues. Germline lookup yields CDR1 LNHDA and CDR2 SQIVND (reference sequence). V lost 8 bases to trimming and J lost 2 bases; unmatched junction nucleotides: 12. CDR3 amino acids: CASCDRGSLRNYGYTF. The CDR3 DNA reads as TGTGCCAGTTGTGACAGGGGGTCCTTAAGGAACTATGGCTACACCTTC.

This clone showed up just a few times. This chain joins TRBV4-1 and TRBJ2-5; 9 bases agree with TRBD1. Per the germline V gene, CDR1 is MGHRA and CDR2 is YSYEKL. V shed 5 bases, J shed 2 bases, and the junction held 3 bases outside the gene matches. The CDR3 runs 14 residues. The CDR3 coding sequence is TGCGCCAGCAGCAGGACAGGGGCACAAGAGACCCAGTACTTC. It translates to CASSRTGAQETQYF.

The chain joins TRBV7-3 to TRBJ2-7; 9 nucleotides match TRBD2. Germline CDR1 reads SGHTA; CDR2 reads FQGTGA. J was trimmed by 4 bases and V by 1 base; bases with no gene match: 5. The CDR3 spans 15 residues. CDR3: CASSLRASGIYEQYF. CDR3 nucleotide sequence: TGTGCCAGCAGCTTAAGGGCTAGCGGGATTTACGAGCAGTACTTC.

The chain's CDR3 is CASSTRVASGNSYNEQFF. DNA for the CDR3: TGTGCCAGCTCAACAAGGGTGGCTAGCGGGAACTCCTACAATGAGCAGTTCTTC. The chain couples TRBV18 to TRBJ2-1; 9 nucleotides align to TRBD2. The CDR3 has 18 amino acids. The V gene's germline CDR1 is KGHSH and CDR2 LQKENI. The V and J ends lost 5 bases and 0 bases, in that order; junction bases with no gene match: 11.

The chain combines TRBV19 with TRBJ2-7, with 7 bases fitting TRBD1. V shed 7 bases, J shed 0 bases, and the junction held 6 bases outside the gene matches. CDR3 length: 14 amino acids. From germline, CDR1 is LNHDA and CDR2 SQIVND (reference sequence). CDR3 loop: CASKGGTGSYEQYF. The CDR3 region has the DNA TGTGCCAGTAAAGGGGGCACCGGCTCCTACGAGCAGTACTTC.

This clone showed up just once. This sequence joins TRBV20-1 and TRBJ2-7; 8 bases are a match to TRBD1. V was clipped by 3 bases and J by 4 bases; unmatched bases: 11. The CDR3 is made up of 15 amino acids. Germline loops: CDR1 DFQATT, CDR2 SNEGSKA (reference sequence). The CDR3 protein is CSASSVGQGVYEQYF. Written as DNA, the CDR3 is TGCAGTGCTAGTTCCGTCGGACAGGGTGTGTACGAGCAGTACTTC.

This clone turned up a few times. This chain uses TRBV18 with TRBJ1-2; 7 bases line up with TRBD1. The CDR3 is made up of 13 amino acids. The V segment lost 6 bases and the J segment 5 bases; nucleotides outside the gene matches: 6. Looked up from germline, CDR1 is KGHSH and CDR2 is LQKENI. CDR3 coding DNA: TGTGCCAGCTCCCGTGACAGGGAGTATGGCTACACCTTC. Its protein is CASSRDREYGYTF.

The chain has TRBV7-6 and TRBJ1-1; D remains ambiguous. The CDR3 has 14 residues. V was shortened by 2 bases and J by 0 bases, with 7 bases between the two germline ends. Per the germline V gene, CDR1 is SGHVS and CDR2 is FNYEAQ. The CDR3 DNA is TGTGCCAGCAGCTTAAGCTCCATGAACACTGAAGCTTTCTTT. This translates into CASSLSSMNTEAFF.

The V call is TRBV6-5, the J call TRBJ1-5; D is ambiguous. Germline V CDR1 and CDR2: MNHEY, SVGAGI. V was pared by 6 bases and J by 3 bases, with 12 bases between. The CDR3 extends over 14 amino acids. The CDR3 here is CASSRGSVNQPQHF. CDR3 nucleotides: TGTGCCAGCAGCCGCGGCAGCGTCAATCAGCCCCAGCATTTT.

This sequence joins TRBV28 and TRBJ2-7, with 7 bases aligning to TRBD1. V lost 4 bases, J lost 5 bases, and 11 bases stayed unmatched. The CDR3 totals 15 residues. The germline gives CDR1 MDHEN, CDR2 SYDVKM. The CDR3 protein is CASSSTRQGAHEQYF. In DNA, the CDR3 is TGTGCCAGCAGTTCTACCCGACAGGGAGCGCACGAGCAGTACTTC.

The CDR3 sequence: CASSTSRGRGNTIYF. The DNA for the CDR3 is TGTGCCAGCAGCACTAGTCGTGGAAGGGGGAACACCATATATTTT. This rearrangement joins TRBV7-9 to TRBJ1-3; D perhaps matches TRBD1 (6 bases). Trimming stripped 5 bases from V and 7 bases from J, with 18 bases between. The CDR3 is 15 amino acids. Per germline, CDR1 SEHNR and CDR2 FQNEAQ (reference sequence).

In DNA form, the CDR3 reads TGTGCCAGCAGTTTGATTGGTCGTGGACAGCTTTACGAGCAGTACTTC. Protein: CASSLIGRGQLYEQYF. The chain links TRBV28 to TRBJ2-7; tentative D call: TRBD1 (6 bases). CDR1 MDHEN and CDR2 SYDVKM come from the germline V gene. V lost 3 bases and J 4 bases, leaving 19 bases between the germline ends. There are 16 residues in the CDR3.

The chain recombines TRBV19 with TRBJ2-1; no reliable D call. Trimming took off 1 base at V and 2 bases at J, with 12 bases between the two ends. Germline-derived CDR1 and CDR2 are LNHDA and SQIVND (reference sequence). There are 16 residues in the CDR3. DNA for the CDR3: TGTGCCAGTAGTATAGTCCGTCGGAGAGCCTACAATGAGCAGTTCTTC. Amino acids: CASSIVRRRAYNEQFF.

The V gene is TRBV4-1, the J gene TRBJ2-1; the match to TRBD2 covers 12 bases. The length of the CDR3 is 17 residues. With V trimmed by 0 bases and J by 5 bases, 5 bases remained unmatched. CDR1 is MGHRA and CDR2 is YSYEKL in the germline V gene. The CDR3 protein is CASSQEPLAGGHNEQFF. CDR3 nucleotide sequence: TGCGCCAGCAGCCAAGAGCCTCTAGCGGGGGGGCACAATGAGCAGTTCTTC.

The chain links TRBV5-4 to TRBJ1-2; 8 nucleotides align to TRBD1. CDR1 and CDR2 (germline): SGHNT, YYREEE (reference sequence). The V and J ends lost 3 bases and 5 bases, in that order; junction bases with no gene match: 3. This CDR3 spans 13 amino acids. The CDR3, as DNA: TGTGCCAGCAGCTCGACAGGGGTATATGGCTACACCTTC. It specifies CASSSTGVYGYTF.

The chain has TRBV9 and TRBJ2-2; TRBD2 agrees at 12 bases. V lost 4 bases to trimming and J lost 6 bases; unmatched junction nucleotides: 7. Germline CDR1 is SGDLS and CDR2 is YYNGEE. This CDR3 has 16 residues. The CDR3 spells CASSLGTSGSPGELFF. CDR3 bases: TGTGCCAGCAGCTTGGGGACTAGCGGGTCTCCCGGGGAGCTGTTTTTT. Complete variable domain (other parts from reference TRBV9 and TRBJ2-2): DSGVTQTPKHLITATGQRVTLRCSPRSGDLSVYWYQQSLDQGLQFLIQYYNGEERAKGNILERFSAQQFPDLHSELNLSSLELGDSALYFCASSLGTSGSPGELFFGEGSRLTVL.

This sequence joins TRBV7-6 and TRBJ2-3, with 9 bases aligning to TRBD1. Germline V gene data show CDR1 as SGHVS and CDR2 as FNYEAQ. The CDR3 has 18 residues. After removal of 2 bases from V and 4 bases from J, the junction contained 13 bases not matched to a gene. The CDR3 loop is CASSLSFGTGFGADTQYF. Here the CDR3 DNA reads TGTGCCAGCAGCTTATCGTTCGGGACAGGGTTTGGGGCAGATACGCAGTATTTT.

The CDR3 nucleotides read TGCGCCAGCAGCCCGGGGGGGAGCTCCTACGAGCAGTACTTC. It codes for CASSPGGSSYEQYF. The chain carries TRBV5-1 and TRBJ2-7; TRBD2 matches at 8 bases. V trimming: 4 bases; J trimming: 0 bases; junction bases outside the gene matches: 3. This CDR3 contains 14 residues. Germline CDR1 is SGHRS and CDR2 is YFSETQ.

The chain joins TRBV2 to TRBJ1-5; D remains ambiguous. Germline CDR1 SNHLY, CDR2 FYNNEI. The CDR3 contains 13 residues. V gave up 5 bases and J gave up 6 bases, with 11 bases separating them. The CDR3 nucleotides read TGTGCCAGCAGTAGCAAGGAGGGTCAGCCCCAGCATTTT. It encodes CASSSKEGQPQHF.

CDR3 sequence: CASSRDRGSRGEKLFF. The CDR3 DNA sequence: TGTGCCAGCAGCCGAGACAGGGGCTCCCGGGGGGAAAAACTGTTTTTT. The genes are TRBV11-2 and TRBJ1-4; the match to TRBD1 covers 8 bases. The V segment lost 5 bases and the J segment 8 bases; nucleotides outside the gene matches: 13. The CDR3 extends over 16 amino acids. The germline V gene has CDR1 SGHAT and CDR2 FQNNGV.

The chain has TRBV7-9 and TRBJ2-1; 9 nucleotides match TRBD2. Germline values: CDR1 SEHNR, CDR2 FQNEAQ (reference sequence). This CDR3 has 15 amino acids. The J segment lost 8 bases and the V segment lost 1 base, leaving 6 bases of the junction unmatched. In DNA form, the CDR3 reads TGTGCCAGCAGCTTAGTAGCGGGGGCCCCCTATGAGCAGTTCTTC. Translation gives CASSLVAGAPYEQFF.

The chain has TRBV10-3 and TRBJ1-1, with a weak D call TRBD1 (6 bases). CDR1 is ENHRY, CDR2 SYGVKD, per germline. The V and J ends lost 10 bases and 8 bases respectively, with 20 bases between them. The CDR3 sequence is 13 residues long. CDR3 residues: CATARLGAEEAFF. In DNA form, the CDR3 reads TGTGCCACCGCCAGGCTGGGGGCAGAGGAAGCTTTCTTT.

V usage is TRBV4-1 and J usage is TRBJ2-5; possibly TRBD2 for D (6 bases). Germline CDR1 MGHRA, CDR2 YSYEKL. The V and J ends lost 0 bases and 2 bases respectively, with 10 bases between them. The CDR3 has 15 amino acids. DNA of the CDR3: TGCGCCAGCAGCCAAGACCGGGGGAAGCAAGAGACCCAGTACTTC. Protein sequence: CASSQDRGKQETQYF.

The CDR3 sequence is CASSPEEAGVYQETQYF. DNA of the CDR3: TGTGCCAGCAGCCCGGAGGAAGCGGGGGTATACCAAGAGACCCAGTACTTC. V usage is TRBV9 and J usage is TRBJ2-5; 8 nucleotides agree with TRBD2. Germline V gene data show CDR1 as SGDLS and CDR2 as YYNGEE. Germline trimming cut 4 bases from V and 0 bases from J; bases unmatched to any gene: 11. CDR3 size: 17 residues.

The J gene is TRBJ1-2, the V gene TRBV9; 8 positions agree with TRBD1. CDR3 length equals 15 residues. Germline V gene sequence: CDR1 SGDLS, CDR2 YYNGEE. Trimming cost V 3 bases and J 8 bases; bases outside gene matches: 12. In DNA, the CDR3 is TGTGCCAGCAGCGCCCGTGGAGCAGGGGGCGTAGGCTACACCTTC. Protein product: CASSARGAGGVGYTF.